The 23 T cell receptor beta chains below were found in one sample sequenced in a study of T-cell reconstitution after alpha-beta-depleted transplantation in children. Unique molecular identifiers featured in how the TCRbeta library was prepared. MiXCR, run by TCRdb on the PCR reads, gives a single entry per CDR3 protein. The data show 200,000 to 250,000 distinct CDR3 sequences, 6.6% seen once. This sample comprised PBMCs, obtained before TCRalphabeta/CD19-depleted stem cell transplant. Receptors originate from a boy aged 2 to 10 with acute lymphoblastic leukemia, due to receive a stem cell transplant.

This clonotype was seen many times. The chain couples TRBV9 to TRBJ1-2, with D possibly matching TRBD1 (5 bases). Trimming took off 0 bases at V and 3 bases at J, with 9 bases between the two ends. The CDR3 is 14 amino acids. CDR1 is SGDLS, CDR2 YYNGEE, per germline. The CDR3 DNA is TGTGCCAGCAGCGTAGCATGGGACCACTATGGCTACACCTTC. Translation gives CASSVAWDHYGYTF.

Notes on this clonotype: A single base is all that separates this from a far larger clone, so a read error is likely. The V call is TRBV7-2, the J call TRBJ2-2, with D perhaps TRBD2 (6 bases). Germline V gene data show CDR1 as SGHTA and CDR2 as FQGNSA. This CDR3 comprises 13 residues. CDR3 protein: CASSLDNTGEVFF. CDR3 nucleotides: TGTGCCAGCAGCTTAGACAACACCGGGGAGGTGTTTTTT. Drawing the rest from reference TRBV7-2 and TRBJ2-2, the complete variable domain is GAGVSQSPSNKVTEKGKDVELRCDPISGHTALYWYRQSLGQGLEFLIYFQGNSAPDKSGLPSDRFSAERTGGSVSTLTIQRTQQEDSAVYLCASSLDNTGEVFFGEGSRLTVL.

The V gene is TRBV20-1, the J gene TRBJ2-3; 7 bases line up with TRBD1. With V trimmed by 5 bases and J by 0 bases, 2 bases remained unmatched. Germline CDR1 and CDR2: DFQATT and SNEGSKA (reference sequence). The CDR3 contains 13 residues. The CDR3 sequence: CSAPGQSTDTQYF. The CDR3 coding sequence is TGCAGTGCTCCGGGACAGAGCACAGATACGCAGTATTTT.

Ten or more counts support this clonotype. The gene calls are TRBV29-1 and TRBJ2-5; 13 bases map to TRBD2. Germline values: CDR1 SQVTM, CDR2 ANQGSEA. J was trimmed by 1 base and V by 7 bases; bases with no gene match: 6. CDR3 length: 15 amino acids. The CDR3 spells CSERRLAGGQETQYF. DNA for the CDR3: TGCAGCGAACGGCGACTAGCGGGGGGCCAAGAGACCCAGTACTTC.

The V gene is TRBV11-2, the J gene TRBJ2-1; TRBD1 aligns across 8 bases. J lost 3 bases, V lost 8 bases, and 9 bases had no gene match. CDR1 is SGHAT and CDR2 is FQNNGV in the germline V gene. This CDR3 has 15 residues. The CDR3 region has the DNA TGTGCCAGCGGAACCCGGGACAGGAGCTACAATGAGCAGTTCTTC. Protein product: CASGTRDRSYNEQFF.

This clonotype has a count of ten or more. The J gene is TRBJ2-7, the V gene TRBV3-1; perhaps TRBD1 as D (6 bases). Trimming pared 0 bases from V and 0 bases from J, leaving 12 bases between. The CDR3 extends over 16 amino acids. Germline CDR1 and CDR2: LGHDT and YNNKEL (reference sequence). CDR3 protein: CASSQEAWGPSYEQYF. CDR3 DNA: TGTGCCAGCAGCCAAGAAGCCTGGGGGCCCTCCTACGAGCAGTACTTC.

This clonotype was recorded many times. CDR3: CSVGGGEGPTDTQYF. CDR3 coding DNA: TGCAGCGTTGGAGGTGGGGAGGGCCCTACAGATACGCAGTATTTT. The V gene is TRBV29-1, the J gene TRBJ2-3; TRBD2 matches at 7 bases. The V gene's germline CDR1 is SQVTM and CDR2 ANQGSEA. J lost 3 bases, V lost 4 bases, and 10 bases had no gene match. This CDR3 region has 15 residues.

This clonotype was counted at least ten times. The chain links TRBV3-1 to TRBJ2-3, with 9 bases lining up with TRBD2. The CDR3 length is 12 residues. Germline V lookup: CDR1 LGHDT, CDR2 YNNKEL (reference sequence). J gave up 11 bases and V 4 bases, and 4 bases lay outside the gene matches. The CDR3 DNA sequence: TGTGCCAGCAGCCTGGATAGCGGGGGGCAGTATTTT. As protein: CASSLDSGGQYF.

This clonotype was seen only a few times. The genes are TRBV3-1 and TRBJ2-2; TRBD2 agrees at 14 bases. Germline CDR1 LGHDT, CDR2 YNNKEL (reference sequence). The CDR3 loop spans 16 amino acids. Trimming removed 0 bases from V and 9 bases from J; junction bases left unmatched: 3. As DNA, the CDR3 is TGTGCCAGCAGCCAAGATGGGACTAGCGGGAGATGGGAGCTGTTTTTT. This translates into CASSQDGTSGRWELFF.

The table lists this clonotype with many counts. The chain is built from TRBV5-1 and TRBJ2-2; 8 bases line up with TRBD2. CDR1 and CDR2 (germline): SGHRS, YFSETQ. The CDR3 is 15 residues long. J was trimmed by 2 bases and V by 2 bases; bases with no gene match: 2. In nucleotides, the CDR3 is TGCGCCAGCAGCTTAAGCGGGAGTAACACCGGGGAGCTGTTTTTT. Translated, it gives CASSLSGSNTGELFF.

This clonotype was detected only a few times. The chain couples TRBV13 to TRBJ2-5, with 14 bases identical to TRBD2. J gave up 4 bases and V 5 bases, and 15 bases lay outside the gene matches. Germline loops: CDR1 PRHDT, CDR2 FYEKMQ (reference sequence). The CDR3 length is 19 residues. The CDR3 loop is CASSARLAGGPDKGETQYF. As DNA, the CDR3 is TGTGCCAGCAGCGCCCGACTAGCGGGGGGGCCTGACAAAGGAGAGACCCAGTACTTC.

This clonotype has at least ten counts. No DNA is shown, since the ends of the CDR3 on it are uncertain; the CDR3 is the one TCRdb lists. This sequence joins TRBV28 and TRBJ2-3; the table's D gene call, TRBD1, was not cross checked with the DNA. Looked up from germline, CDR1 is MDHEN and CDR2 is SYDVKM. The CDR3 sequence runs 14 residues, both termini included. This chain's CDR3 is CASTSGAGYDTQYF.

This clonotype came up a few times. The genes are TRBV4-3 and TRBJ2-2, with D uncertain. Germline V gene sequence: CDR1 LGHNA, CDR2 YSLEER. With 5 bases removed from V and 1 base from J, the gap between germline ends came to 11 bases. The CDR3 has 15 residues. CDR3 sequence: CASSGVKVNTGELFF. CDR3 coding DNA: TGCGCCAGCAGCGGGGTCAAGGTGAACACCGGGGAGCTGTTTTTT.

This clonotype has just a few counts. The V gene is TRBV27, the J gene TRBJ1-1; 8 positions agree with TRBD1. J gave up 8 bases and V 3 bases, and 5 bases lay outside the gene matches. Germline V gene lookup returns CDR1 MNHEY and CDR2 SMNVEV (reference sequence). The CDR3 contains 13 residues. DNA for the CDR3: TGTGCCAGCAGTTTGCAGGGGGCTTTGGAAGCTTTCTTT. It yields the protein CASSLQGALEAFF.

This clonotype has ten or more counts. The chain carries TRBV7-8 and TRBJ2-1; the match to TRBD2 covers 10 bases. The V and J ends lost 2 bases and 10 bases, in that order; junction bases with no gene match: 8. This CDR3 is 15 amino acids long. Germline assignment: CDR1 SGHVS and CDR2 FQNEAQ. Here the CDR3 reads CASSLILAGGSEQFF. CDR3 in DNA: TGTGCCAGCAGCTTAATTTTAGCGGGAGGATCGGAGCAGTTCTTC.

In this sample, this clonotype turned up many times. The chain recombines TRBV29-1 with TRBJ1-5; D unresolved. This CDR3 is 13 amino acids long. CDR1 is SQVTM and CDR2 is ANQGSEA in the germline V gene. Trimming took off 1 base at V and 3 bases at J, with 7 bases between the two ends. CDR3 bases: TGCAGCGTTGAAGGCGGACCCAATCAGCCCCAGCATTTT. This translates into CSVEGGPNQPQHF.

The chain uses TRBV28 and TRBJ2-7, with 9 positions matching TRBD2. V dropped 2 bases and J dropped 3; count of bases not matched to a gene: 11. From germline, CDR1 is MDHEN and CDR2 SYDVKM. The CDR3 loop spans 17 amino acids. CDR3 nucleotide sequence: TGTGCCAGCAGTTTAGATGTACCTAGCGGGGAAAGCTACGAGCAGTACTTC. Encoded protein: CASSLDVPSGESYEQYF.

This clonotype came up many times. Written as DNA, the CDR3 is TGTGCCAGCAGCCAGCTCGGGGGGGACCACACTGAAGCTTTCTTT. It is translated as CASSQLGGDHTEAFF. This sequence joins TRBV5-6 and TRBJ1-1; D possibly corresponds to TRBD1 (5 bases). This CDR3 comprises 15 residues. Trimming left V 4 bases short and J 3 bases short, with 16 bases between. Germline loops: CDR1 SGHDT, CDR2 YYEEEE. Full variable domain (remainder filled in from reference TRBV5-6 and TRBJ1-1): DAGVTQSPTHLIKTRGQQVTLRCSPKSGHDTVSWYQQALGQGPQFIFQYYEEEERQRGNFPDRFSGHQFPNYSSELNVNALLLGDSALYLCASSQLGGDHTEAFFGQGTRLTVV.

This clonotype was detected ten times or more. V usage is TRBV6-2 or TRBV6-3 and J usage is TRBJ2-3, with TRBD1 as a possible D gene (8 bases). Trimming cost V 6 bases and J 8 bases, with 18 bases left between them. The germline V gene has CDR1 MNHEY and CDR2 SVGEGT. The CDR3 is 14 residues long. The CDR3 protein is CASSFGQGGFTQYF. The CDR3 DNA follows: TGTGCCAGCAGCTTCGGACAGGGAGGGTTTACGCAGTATTTT.

This chain links TRBV6-4 with TRBJ1-1, with D perhaps matching TRBD1 (5 bases). Germline assignment: CDR1 MRHNA and CDR2 SNTAGT. Trimming removed 5 bases from V and 10 bases from J, with 17 bases in between. The CDR3 has 13 amino acids. In nucleotides, the CDR3 is TGTGCCAGCAGTCCTCGCCCCCAGGGTGGAGCTTTCTTT. Translation: CASSPRPQGGAFF.

This clonotype was picked up many times. The chain employs TRBV2 and TRBJ2-3, with 7 bases identical to TRBD2. The CDR3 is 13 residues long. The germline gives CDR1 SNHLY, CDR2 FYNNEI. V lost 8 bases and J lost 4; bases outside the gene matches: 6. This CDR3 reads CASGRDYADTQYF. In DNA, the CDR3 is TGTGCCAGCGGCCGGGACTATGCAGATACGCAGTATTTT.

This clonotype occurred many times. The V and J genes are TRBV4-3 and TRBJ2-6; possibly TRBD1 for D (6 bases). The V gene's germline CDR1 is LGHNA and CDR2 YSLEER. V shed 1 base and J shed 3 bases, with 10 bases lying between them. CDR3 length: 16 amino acids. The CDR3 is CASSQGVGGGANVLTF. CDR3 DNA sequence: TGCGCCAGCAGCCAAGGGGTAGGGGGTGGGGCCAACGTCCTGACTTTC.

Many counts were recorded for this clonotype. The V and J genes are TRBV7-2 and TRBJ1-2, with D uncertain. The CDR3 has 12 residues. Germline V lookup: CDR1 SGHTA, CDR2 FQGNSA. Trimming removed 6 bases at V and 2 bases at J, with 7 bases between. The CDR3, as DNA: TGTGCCAGCAGTGAGGGCAACTATGGCTACACCTTC. It specifies CASSEGNYGYTF.